This T cell receptor (beta chain) is from a study of shared clonotypes between healthy human individuals. General study results and limits: A small donor pool kept down the genetic and exposure-history diversity that was represented. Generally, naive subsets (rather than memory subsets) showed larger estimated richness.

This clone has only a few counts. Its antigen is not identified. The method was immunoSEQ multiplex PCR; TCRdb's version includes in-frame clones alone and lacks a portion of them. The table includes about 700,000 clones, over 65% detected once. This CDR3 contains 18 residues. The ends lost 2 bases at V and 0 bases at J; junction bases unmatched: 4. Germline V gene lookup returns CDR1 ENHRY and CDR2 SYGVKD. The specimen sequenced was memory CD4+ T cells sorted from blood. The subset was: CD45RA-negative fraction. J is TRBJ2-4 and V is TRBV10-3; 13 bases align to TRBD2. This receptor was taken from a woman between 25 and 40 years old in good health. In nucleotides, the CDR3 is TGTGCCATCAGTGAGGGGACTAGCGGGGCTATAGCCAAAAACATTCAGTACTTC. Its protein is CAISEGTSGAIAKNIQYF.